Below, 4 T cell receptor beta chains from the same sample are listed, as sequenced in a study of blood T cell repertoires in COVID-19. Measured with immunoSEQ multiplex PCR; TCRdb has only the in-frame clones, and not every one. Here the sample spans around 200,000 clones, roughly 80% being singletons. The sample consisted of peripheral blood. These receptors were taken from an elderly woman with active or convalescent COVID-19.

The chain joins TRBV5-1 to TRBJ2-3; D unresolved. The V gene's germline CDR1 is SGHRS and CDR2 YFSETQ. This CDR3 is built from 14 residues. With 0 bases removed from V and 0 bases from J, the gap between germline ends came to 5 bases. This chain's CDR3 is CASSLGASTDTQYF. CDR3 bases: TGCGCCAGCAGCTTGGGAGCCAGCACAGATACGCAGTATTTT.

In its sample, this clone was seen once. The chain uses TRBV19 and TRBJ1-1; no clear D gene. Trimming removed 0 bases from V and 11 bases from J, with 10 bases in between. Germline assignment: CDR1 LNHDA and CDR2 SQIVND (reference sequence). The CDR3 is made up of 12 amino acids. The CDR3 sequence is CASSIDQRPAFF. For the CDR3, the DNA is TGTGCCAGTAGTATAGATCAGCGACCGGCTTTCTTT.

This chain links TRBV18 with TRBJ2-4, with D maybe TRBD1 (5 bases). CDR1 and CDR2 from the germline V gene are KGHSH and LQKENI. V was clipped by 6 bases and J by 3 bases, with 21 bases between them. This CDR3 has 17 amino acids. The CDR3 DNA follows: TGTGCCAGCTCCTCAGGGTTTAGGGGCATTGGCAAAAACATTCAGTACTTC. This translates into CASSSGFRGIGKNIQYF.

V gene TRBV30 combines with J gene TRBJ2-1, with TRBD2 as a possible D gene (5 bases). V lost 4 bases and J 0 bases, leaving 13 bases between the germline ends. There are 15 residues in the CDR3. CDR1 and CDR2 from the germline V gene are GTSNPN and SVGIG (reference sequence). CDR3 protein: CAWKGGSSSYNEQFF. In DNA, the CDR3 is TGTGCCTGGAAGGGCGGGTCGAGCTCCTACAATGAGCAGTTCTTC.